A selection of T cell receptor beta chains follows, all from one sample in a study of blood T cells in healthy people across ages. TCRdb passed the 5' RACE reads through MiXCR, listing each CDR3 protein once. The data hold roughly 790,000 distinct CDR3 sequences, with roughly 44% observed a single time. Sequenced sample: blood. These receptors originate from an older woman in good health. The CDR3 runs from the conserved cysteine through the conserved F or W. The D gene is left open where the match is weak. Rows give clone size only sometimes, using once, few, many, or a class for an expanded clone.

v_gene	len	abundance	j_gene	d_gene	CDR3aa	CDR3nt
TRBV7-3	15	-	TRBJ2-1	TRBD2	CASILAGGSLNEQFF	TGTGCCAGCATTTTAGCGGGAGGATCCCTCAATGAGCAGTTCTTC
TRBV4-3	12	-	TRBJ1-1	TRBD1	CASSQGKGAAFF	TGCGCCAGCAGCCAAGGGAAGGGGGCGGCTTTCTTT
TRBV27	14	-	TRBJ2-7	-	CASSLSAANYEQYF	TGTGCCAGCAGTTTATCCGCAGCAAATTACGAGCAGTACTTC
TRBV10-2	12	many	TRBJ2-5	-	CASRGSKETQYF	TGCGCCAGCCGGGGGTCGAAAGAGACCCAGTACTTC
TRBV13	14	-	TRBJ2-5	TRBD2	CASSLAGGTKTQYF	TGTGCCAGCAGCTTGGCGGGAGGGACAAAGACCCAGTACTTC
TRBV7-9	16	-	TRBJ1-1	TRBD1	CASSLAYNRGNTEAFF	TGTGCCAGCAGCTTAGCGTATAACAGGGGCAACACTGAAGCTTTCTTT
TRBV7-9	16	-	TRBJ2-1	TRBD2	CARSLRGTSGTNEQFF	TGTGCCCGCAGCTTAAGAGGGACTAGCGGGACAAATGAGCAGTTCTTC
TRBV20-1	12	-	TRBJ2-7	-	CSAHSRPYEQYF	TGCAGTGCTCACTCCAGACCCTACGAGCAGTACTTC
TRBV20-1	16	-	TRBJ2-1	-	CSAKKTGTPRLGEQFF	TGCAGTGCCAAGAAAACCGGGACTCCGCGGCTTGGGGAGCAGTTCTTC
TRBV6-5	21	-	TRBJ2-1	-	CASSYSIKFLEGLRPYNEQFF	TGTGCTAGCAGTTACTCGATAAAGTTTCTAGAAGGACTCCGTCCCTACAATGAGCAGTTCTTC
TRBV9	15	few	TRBJ2-3	-	CASSVSGGSADTQYF	TGTGCCAGCAGCGTATCCGGGGGAAGCGCAGATACGCAGTATTTT
TRBV2	12	-	TRBJ2-7	TRBD1	CASRGTEYEQYF	TGTGCCAGCAGAGGGACAGAGTACGAGCAGTACTTC
TRBV3-1	16	-	TRBJ2-7	-	CASSPRSGGRLYEQYF	TGTGCCAGCAGCCCGCGGAGTGGGGGGCGGCTCTACGAGCAGTACTTC
TRBV6-4	15	-	TRBJ1-5	-	CASSIDRPSNQPQHF	TGTGCCAGCAGTATTGACAGGCCCAGCAATCAGCCCCAGCATTTT
TRBV25-1	18	few	TRBJ1-2	-	CASSDTFGGSLRSGGYTF	TGTGCCAGCAGCGACACCTTTGGGGGGTCTTTGAGGTCGGGAGGCTACACCTTC
TRBV20-1	15	-	TRBJ2-6	-	CSARGAAFGANVLTF	TGCAGTGCTAGAGGCGCTGCCTTTGGGGCCAACGTCCTGACTTTC
TRBV12-3/TRBV12-4	13	few	TRBJ2-1	-	CASSLLGFDEQFF	TGTGCCAGCAGTTTATTGGGGTTCGATGAGCAGTTCTTC
TRBV2	15	few	TRBJ2-3	-	CASISWGGEADTQYF	TGTGCCAGCATCTCTTGGGGCGGGGAAGCAGATACGCAGTATTTT
TRBV27	15	many	TRBJ2-7	-	CASSLSEAGHYEQYF	TGTGCCAGCAGTTTATCGGAGGCGGGGCACTACGAGCAGTACTTC
TRBV4-1	15	-	TRBJ2-7	-	CAGSRGAGGNYEQYF	TGCGCCGGCAGCCGGGGGGCAGGGGGGAACTACGAGCAGTACTTC
TRBV20-1	13	-	TRBJ2-5	TRBD1	CSAPRTGQETQYF	TGCAGTGCTCCTCGGACAGGTCAAGAGACCCAGTACTTC
TRBV3-1	13	-	TRBJ2-5	TRBD2	CATEGLSQETQYF	TGTGCCACCGAGGGACTATCACAAGAGACCCAGTACTTC
TRBV3-1	15	-	TRBJ2-7	-	CASSQDGWGLGEQYF	TGTGCCAGCAGCCAAGATGGTTGGGGGCTGGGAGAGCAGTACTTC
TRBV2	14	-	TRBJ1-6	TRBD1	CASSADRGNSPLHF	TGTGCCAGCAGTGCGGACAGGGGCAATTCACCCCTCCACTTT
TRBV5-1	14	-	TRBJ1-3	-	CASSFRDSGNTIYF	TGCGCCAGCAGCTTCAGGGACTCTGGAAACACCATATATTTT
TRBV10-3	12	-	TRBJ2-3	-	CAISGAFDTQYF	TGTGCCATCAGTGGGGCCTTCGATACGCAGTATTTT
TRBV6-1	15	few	TRBJ2-1	TRBD1	CASSERAGGNNEQFF	TGTGCCAGCAGTGAACGGGCAGGGGGAAACAATGAGCAGTTCTTC
TRBV6-1	14	few	TRBJ1-2	-	CASSELANNYGYTF	TGTGCCAGCAGTGAGTTGGCCAATAACTATGGCTACACCTTC
TRBV19	15	-	TRBJ2-1	-	CASSISGSAYNEQFF	TGTGCCAGTAGTATATCGGGCAGCGCCTACAATGAGCAGTTCTTC
TRBV5-1	16	-	TRBJ2-5	TRBD2	CASSIGLAGGIETQYF	TGCGCCAGCAGCATCGGACTAGCGGGGGGGATAGAGACCCAGTACTTC
TRBV11-2	12	many	TRBJ2-3	-	CASSSGGDTQYF	TGTGCCAGCAGTTCGGGGGGCGATACGCAGTATTTT
TRBV11-2	15	-	TRBJ2-1	TRBD1	CASSLEGQGWGEQFF	TGTGCCAGCAGCTTAGAGGGACAGGGCTGGGGTGAGCAGTTCTTC
TRBV5-4	14	once	TRBJ1-2	TRBD1	CASSWTGEGYGYTF	TGTGCCAGCAGCTGGACAGGGGAAGGGTATGGCTACACCTTC
TRBV12-2	15	few	TRBJ2-3	-	CASLDGGSLTDTQYF	TGTGCAAGTCTCGACGGGGGCTCCCTCACAGATACGCAGTATTTT
TRBV14	16	-	TRBJ1-5	TRBD1	CASSRGQGAWNQPQHF	TGTGCCAGCAGCCGGGGACAGGGGGCCTGGAATCAGCCCCAGCATTTT
TRBV20-1	14	-	TRBJ2-1	-	CSARIGISGNEQFF	TGCAGTGCTAGAATCGGGATAAGTGGAAATGAGCAGTTCTTC
TRBV27	15	-	TRBJ1-5	-	CASSLSSNGYQPQHF	TGTGCCAGCAGTTTATCCTCCAACGGGTATCAGCCCCAGCATTTT
TRBV18	13	many	TRBJ2-5	-	CASSPGAQETQYF	TGTGCCAGCAGCCCCGGAGCTCAAGAGACCCAGTACTTC
TRBV20-1	14	-	TRBJ2-7	TRBD2	CSARVAGGGYEQYF	TGCAGTGCTAGAGTGGCGGGAGGGGGTTACGAGCAGTACTTC
TRBV9	12	-	TRBJ2-1	-	CASSAMSNEQFF	TGTGCCAGCAGCGCGATGTCCAATGAGCAGTTCTTC
TRBV28	15	-	TRBJ1-5	-	CASSFGTIKNQPQHF	TGTGCCAGCAGTTTCGGGACAATTAAAAATCAGCCCCAGCATTTT